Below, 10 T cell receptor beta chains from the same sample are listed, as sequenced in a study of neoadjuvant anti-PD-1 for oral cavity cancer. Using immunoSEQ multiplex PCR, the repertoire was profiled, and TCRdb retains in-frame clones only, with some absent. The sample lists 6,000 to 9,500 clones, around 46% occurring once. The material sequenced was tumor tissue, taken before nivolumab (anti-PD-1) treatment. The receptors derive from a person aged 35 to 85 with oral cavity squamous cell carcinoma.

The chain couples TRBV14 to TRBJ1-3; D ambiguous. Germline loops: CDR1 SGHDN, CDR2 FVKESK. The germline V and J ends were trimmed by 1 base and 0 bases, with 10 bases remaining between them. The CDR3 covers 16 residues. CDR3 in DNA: TGTGCCAGCAGCCAAGGACGTAATAGCTCTGGAAACACCATATATTTT. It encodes CASSQGRNSSGNTIYF.

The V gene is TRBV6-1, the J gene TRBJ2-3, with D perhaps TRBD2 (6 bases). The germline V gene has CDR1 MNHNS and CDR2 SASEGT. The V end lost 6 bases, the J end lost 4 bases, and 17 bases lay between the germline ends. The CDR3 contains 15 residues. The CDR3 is CASSRPLSGADTQYF. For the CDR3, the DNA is TGTGCCAGCAGCCGACCCCTCTCGGGGGCAGATACGCAGTATTTT.

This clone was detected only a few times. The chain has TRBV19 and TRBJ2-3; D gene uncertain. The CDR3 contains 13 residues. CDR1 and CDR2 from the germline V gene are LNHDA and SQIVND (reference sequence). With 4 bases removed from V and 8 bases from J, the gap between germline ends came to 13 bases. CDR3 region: CASSTGPSLTQYF. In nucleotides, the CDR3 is TGTGCCAGTAGTACCGGACCAAGTCTTACGCAGTATTTT.

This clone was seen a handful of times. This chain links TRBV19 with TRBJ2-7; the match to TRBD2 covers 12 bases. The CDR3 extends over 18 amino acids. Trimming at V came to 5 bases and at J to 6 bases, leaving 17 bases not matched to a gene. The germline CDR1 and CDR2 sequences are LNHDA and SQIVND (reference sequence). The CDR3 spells CASSARTSGNLLAGEQYF. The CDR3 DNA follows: TGTGCCAGTAGTGCCCGGACTAGCGGGAACCTCTTAGCTGGCGAGCAGTACTTC.

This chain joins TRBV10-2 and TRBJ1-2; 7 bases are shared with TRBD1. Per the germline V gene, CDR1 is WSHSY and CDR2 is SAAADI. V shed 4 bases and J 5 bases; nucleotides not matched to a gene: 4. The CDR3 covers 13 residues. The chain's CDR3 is CASSAQGWYGYTF. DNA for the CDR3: TGCGCCAGCAGTGCACAGGGGTGGTATGGCTACACCTTC.

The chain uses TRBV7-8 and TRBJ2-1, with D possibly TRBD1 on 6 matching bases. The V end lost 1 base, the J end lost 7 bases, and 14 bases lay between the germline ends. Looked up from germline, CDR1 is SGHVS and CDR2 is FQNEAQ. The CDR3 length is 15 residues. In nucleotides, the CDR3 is TGTGCCAGCAGCTTAGACAGGGTGGGAAGAAATGAGCAGTTCTTC. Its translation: CASSLDRVGRNEQFF.

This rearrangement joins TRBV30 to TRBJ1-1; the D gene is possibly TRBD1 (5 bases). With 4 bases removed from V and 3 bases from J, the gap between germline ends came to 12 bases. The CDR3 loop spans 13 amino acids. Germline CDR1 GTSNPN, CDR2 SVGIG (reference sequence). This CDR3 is CAWMGDSYTEAFF. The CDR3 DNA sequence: TGTGCCTGGATGGGAGACAGCTACACTGAAGCTTTCTTT.

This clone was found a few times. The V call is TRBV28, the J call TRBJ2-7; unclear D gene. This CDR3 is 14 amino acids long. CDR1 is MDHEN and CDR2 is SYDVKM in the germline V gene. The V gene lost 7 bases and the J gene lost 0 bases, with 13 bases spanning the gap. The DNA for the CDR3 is TGTGCCAGCACGGATCCGATGAGCTCCTACGAGCAGTACTTC. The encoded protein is CASTDPMSSYEQYF.

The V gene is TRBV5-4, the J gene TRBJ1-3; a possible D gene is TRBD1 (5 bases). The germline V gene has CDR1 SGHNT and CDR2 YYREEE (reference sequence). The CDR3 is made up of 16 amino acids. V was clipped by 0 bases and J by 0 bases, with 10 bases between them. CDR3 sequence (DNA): TGTGCCAGCAGCTTGGGGGGGATGTCCTCTGGAAACACCATATATTTT. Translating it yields CASSLGGMSSGNTIYF.

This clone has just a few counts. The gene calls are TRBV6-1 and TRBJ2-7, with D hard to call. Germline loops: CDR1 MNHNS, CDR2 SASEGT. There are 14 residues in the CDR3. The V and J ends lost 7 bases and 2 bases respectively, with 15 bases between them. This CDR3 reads CASKRPVPPYEQYF. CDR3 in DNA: TGTGCCAGCAAACGGCCAGTACCACCCTACGAGCAGTACTTC.